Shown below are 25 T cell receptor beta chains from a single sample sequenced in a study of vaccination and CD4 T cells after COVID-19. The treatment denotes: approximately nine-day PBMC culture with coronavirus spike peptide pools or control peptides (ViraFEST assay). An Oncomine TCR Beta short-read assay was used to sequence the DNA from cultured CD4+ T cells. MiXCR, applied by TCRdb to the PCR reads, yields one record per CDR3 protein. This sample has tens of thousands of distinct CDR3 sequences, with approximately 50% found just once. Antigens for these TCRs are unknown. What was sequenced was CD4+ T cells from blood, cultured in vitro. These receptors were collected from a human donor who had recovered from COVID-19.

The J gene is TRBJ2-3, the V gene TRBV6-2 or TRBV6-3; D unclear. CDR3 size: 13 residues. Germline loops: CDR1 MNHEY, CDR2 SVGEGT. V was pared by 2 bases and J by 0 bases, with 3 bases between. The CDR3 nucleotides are TGTGCCAGCAGTTACCCGAGCACAGATACGCAGTATTTT. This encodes CASSYPSTDTQYF.

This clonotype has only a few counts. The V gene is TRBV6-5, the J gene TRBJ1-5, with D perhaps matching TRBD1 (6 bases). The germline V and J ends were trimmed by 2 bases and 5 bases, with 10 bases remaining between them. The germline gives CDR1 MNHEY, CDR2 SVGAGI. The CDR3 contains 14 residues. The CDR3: CASSYGGEDQPQHF. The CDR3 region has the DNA TGTGCCAGCAGTTACGGGGGCGAGGATCAGCCCCAGCATTTT.

The CDR3 DNA reads TGCAGTGCCTCACCCCAATCCCCCTACGAGCAGTACTTC. Amino acid sequence: CSASPQSPYEQYF. The chain recombines TRBV20-1 with TRBJ2-7; D is ambiguous. Per germline, CDR1 DFQATT and CDR2 SNEGSKA (reference sequence). The germline V and J ends were trimmed by 6 bases and 2 bases, with 14 bases remaining between them. The CDR3 sequence is 13 residues long.

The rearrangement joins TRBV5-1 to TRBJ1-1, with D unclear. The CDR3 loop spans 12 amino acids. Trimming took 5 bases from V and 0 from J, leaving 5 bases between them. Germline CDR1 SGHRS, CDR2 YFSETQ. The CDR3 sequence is CASRELNTEAFF. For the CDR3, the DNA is TGCGCCAGCAGGGAGTTGAACACTGAAGCTTTCTTT. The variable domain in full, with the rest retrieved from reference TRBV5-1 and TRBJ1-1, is KAGVTQTPRYLIKTRGQQVTLSCSPISGHRSVSWYQQTPGQGLQFLFEYFSETQRNKGNFPGRFSGRQFSNSRSEMNVSTLELGDSALYLCASRELNTEAFFGQGTRLTVV.

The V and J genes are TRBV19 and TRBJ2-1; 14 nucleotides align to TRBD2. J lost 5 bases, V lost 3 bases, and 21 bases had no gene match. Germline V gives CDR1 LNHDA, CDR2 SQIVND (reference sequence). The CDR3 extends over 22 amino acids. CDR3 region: CASSMGLAGVLTNPLLNNEQFF. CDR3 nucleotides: TGTGCCAGTAGTATGGGACTAGCGGGAGTCCTCACCAACCCGCTCCTAAACAATGAGCAGTTCTTC.

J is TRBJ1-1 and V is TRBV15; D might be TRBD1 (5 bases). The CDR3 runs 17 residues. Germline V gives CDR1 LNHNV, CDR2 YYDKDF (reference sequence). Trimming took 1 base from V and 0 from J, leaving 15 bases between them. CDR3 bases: TGTGCCACCAGCAGAGTCAGGTCGAGGGGTCTGAACACTGAAGCTTTCTTT. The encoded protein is CATSRVRSRGLNTEAFF.

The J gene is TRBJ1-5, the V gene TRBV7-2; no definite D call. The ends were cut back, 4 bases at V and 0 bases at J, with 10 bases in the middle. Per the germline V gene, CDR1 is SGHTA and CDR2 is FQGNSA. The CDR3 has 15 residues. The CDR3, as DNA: TGTGCCAGCAGCTATACGCCAGATAGCAATCAGCCCCAGCATTTT. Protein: CASSYTPDSNQPQHF.

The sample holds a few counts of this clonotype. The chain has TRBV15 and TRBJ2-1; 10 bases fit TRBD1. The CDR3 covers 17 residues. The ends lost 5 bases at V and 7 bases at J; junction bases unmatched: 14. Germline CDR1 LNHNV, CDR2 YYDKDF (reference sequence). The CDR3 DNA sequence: TGTGCCACCAGCTCCGGGACAGGGGCCTATTTGGGGAATGAGCAGTTCTTC. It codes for CATSSGTGAYLGNEQFF.

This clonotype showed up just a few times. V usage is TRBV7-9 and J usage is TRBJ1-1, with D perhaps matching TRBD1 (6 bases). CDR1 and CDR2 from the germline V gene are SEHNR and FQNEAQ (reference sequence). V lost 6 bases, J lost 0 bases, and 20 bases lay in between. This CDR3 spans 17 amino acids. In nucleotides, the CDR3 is TGTGCCAGCAGTCGAGAGGGGGGATGGGAATTGAACACTGAAGCTTTCTTT. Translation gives CASSREGGWELNTEAFF.

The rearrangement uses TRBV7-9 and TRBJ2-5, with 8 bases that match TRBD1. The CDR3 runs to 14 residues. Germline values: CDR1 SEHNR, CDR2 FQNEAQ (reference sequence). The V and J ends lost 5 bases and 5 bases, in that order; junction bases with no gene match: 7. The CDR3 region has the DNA TGTGCCAGCAGCGTAGGACAGGGAGACGAGACCCAGTACTTC. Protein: CASSVGQGDETQYF.

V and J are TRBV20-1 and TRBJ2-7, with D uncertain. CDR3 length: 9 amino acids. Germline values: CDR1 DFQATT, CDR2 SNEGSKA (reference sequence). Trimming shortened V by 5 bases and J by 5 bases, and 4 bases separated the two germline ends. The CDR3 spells CSAGDEQYF. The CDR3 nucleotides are TGCAGTGCTGGGGACGAGCAGTACTTC.

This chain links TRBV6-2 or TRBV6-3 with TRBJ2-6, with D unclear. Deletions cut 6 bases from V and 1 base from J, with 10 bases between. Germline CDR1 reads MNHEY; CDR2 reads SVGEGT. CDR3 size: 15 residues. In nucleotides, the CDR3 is TGTGCCAGCAGCCTCCGCGCGTCTGGGGCCAACGTCCTGACTTTC. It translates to CASSLRASGANVLTF.

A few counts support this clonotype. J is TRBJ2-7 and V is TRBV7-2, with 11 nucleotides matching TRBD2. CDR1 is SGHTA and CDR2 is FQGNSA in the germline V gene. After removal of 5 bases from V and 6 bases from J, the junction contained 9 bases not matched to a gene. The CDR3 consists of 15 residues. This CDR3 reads CASSPRSGRGIEQYF. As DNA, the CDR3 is TGTGCCAGCAGCCCCCGTAGCGGGAGGGGCATCGAGCAGTACTTC.

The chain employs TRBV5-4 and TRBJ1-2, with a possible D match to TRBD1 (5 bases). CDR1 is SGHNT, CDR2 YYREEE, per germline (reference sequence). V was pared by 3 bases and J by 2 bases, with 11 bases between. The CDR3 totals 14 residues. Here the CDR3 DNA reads TGTGCCAGCAGCTCCGGGACTCAGAACTATGGCTACACCTTC. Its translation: CASSSGTQNYGYTF.

CDR3 DNA: TGTGCCAGCAGCTTGGAGGGGGGAGGGACCGGGGAGCTGTTTTTT. This gives the protein CASSLEGGGTGELFF. The rearrangement links TRBV7-2 to TRBJ2-2, with D tentatively TRBD2 (7 bases). The CDR3 extends over 15 amino acids. From germline, CDR1 is SGHTA and CDR2 FQGNSA. V lost 3 bases, J lost 5 bases, and 13 bases lay in between.

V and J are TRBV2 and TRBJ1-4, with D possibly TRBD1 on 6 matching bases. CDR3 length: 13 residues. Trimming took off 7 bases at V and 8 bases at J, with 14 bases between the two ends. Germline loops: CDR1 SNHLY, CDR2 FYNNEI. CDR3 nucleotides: TGTGCCAGCAAACAGGGTGGGGAGGAAAAACTGTTTTTT. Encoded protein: CASKQGGEEKLFF.

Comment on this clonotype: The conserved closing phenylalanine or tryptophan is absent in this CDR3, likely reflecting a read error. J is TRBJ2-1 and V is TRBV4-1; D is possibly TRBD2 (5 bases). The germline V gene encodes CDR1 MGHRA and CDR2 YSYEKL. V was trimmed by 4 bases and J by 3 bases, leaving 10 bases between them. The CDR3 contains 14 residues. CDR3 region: CASSLRTDYNEQFS. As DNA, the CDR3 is TGCGCCAGCAGCCTCAGGACTGACTACAATGAGCAGTTCTCC.

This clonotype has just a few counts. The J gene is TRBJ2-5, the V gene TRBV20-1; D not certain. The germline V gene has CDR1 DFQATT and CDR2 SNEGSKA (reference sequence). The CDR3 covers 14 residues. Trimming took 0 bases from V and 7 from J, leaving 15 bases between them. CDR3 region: CSARDKWLIRTQYF. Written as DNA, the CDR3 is TGCAGTGCTAGAGATAAGTGGCTTATAAGGACCCAGTACTTC.

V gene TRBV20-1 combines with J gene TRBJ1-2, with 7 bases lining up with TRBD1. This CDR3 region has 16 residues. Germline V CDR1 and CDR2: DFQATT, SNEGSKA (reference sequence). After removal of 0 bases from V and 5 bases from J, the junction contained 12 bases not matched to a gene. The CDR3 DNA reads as TGCAGTGCTAGAGATCTCGCCGGACAGGAGGGATATGGCTACACCTTC. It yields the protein CSARDLAGQEGYGYTF.

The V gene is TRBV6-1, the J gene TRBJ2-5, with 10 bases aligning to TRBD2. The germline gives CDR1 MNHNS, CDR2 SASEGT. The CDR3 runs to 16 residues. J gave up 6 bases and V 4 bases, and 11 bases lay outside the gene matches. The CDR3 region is CASSGGGLAFAKTQYF. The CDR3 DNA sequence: TGTGCCAGCAGTGGGGGGGGACTAGCGTTTGCAAAGACCCAGTACTTC.

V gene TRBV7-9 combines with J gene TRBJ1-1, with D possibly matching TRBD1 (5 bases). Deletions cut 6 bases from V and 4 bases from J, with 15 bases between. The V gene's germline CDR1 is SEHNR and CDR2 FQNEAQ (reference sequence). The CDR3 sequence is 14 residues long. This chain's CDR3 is CASSYGGDFTEAFF. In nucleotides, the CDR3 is TGTGCCAGCAGTTACGGGGGGGACTTCACTGAAGCTTTCTTT.

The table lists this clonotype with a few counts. The CDR3 bases are TGTGCCAGCAGTCCAACCATGGGCAGGGTGTACACCGGGGAGCTGTTTTTT. It yields the protein CASSPTMGRVYTGELFF. This chain connects TRBV6-1 to TRBJ2-2; tentatively, D is TRBD1 (5 bases). Looked up from germline, CDR1 is MNHNS and CDR2 is SASEGT. The CDR3 length is 17 residues. V was cut by 5 bases and J by 3 bases, with 19 bases left in between.

CDR3 in amino acids: CAWTRGGRTEAFF. DNA of the CDR3: TGTGCCTGGACCAGGGGGGGGCGCACTGAAGCTTTCTTT. The chain combines TRBV30 with TRBJ1-1; 7 bases are shared with TRBD1. From germline, CDR1 is GTSNPN and CDR2 SVGIG (reference sequence). This CDR3 is 13 amino acids long. With V trimmed by 4 bases and J by 4 bases, 6 bases remained unmatched.

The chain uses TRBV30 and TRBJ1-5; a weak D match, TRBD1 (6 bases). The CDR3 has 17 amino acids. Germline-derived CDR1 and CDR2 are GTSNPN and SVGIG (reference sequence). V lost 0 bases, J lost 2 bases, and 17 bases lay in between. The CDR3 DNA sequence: TGTGCCTGGAGTGTACCGTGGGGGGCGCGGGGCAATCAGCCCCAGCATTTT. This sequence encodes CAWSVPWGARGNQPQHF.

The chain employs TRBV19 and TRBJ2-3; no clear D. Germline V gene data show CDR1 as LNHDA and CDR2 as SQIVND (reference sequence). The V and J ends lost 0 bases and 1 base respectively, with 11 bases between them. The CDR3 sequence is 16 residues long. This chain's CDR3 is CASSIDLAVGTDTQYF. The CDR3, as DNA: TGTGCCAGTAGTATAGATCTGGCAGTTGGCACAGATACGCAGTATTTT.